This TCR beta chain was sequenced during a study of OX40 agonist ivuxolimab in advanced cancers. Findings of the study overall: Fewer expanded clones were found on average in CD4+ than in CD8+ T cells.

CDR3 length: 14 amino acids. V shed 5 bases and J shed 2 bases, with 13 bases lying between them. CDR1 is SEHNR, CDR2 FQNEAQ, per germline (reference sequence). Method: immunoSEQ multiplex PCR; TCRdb's copy keeps in-frame clones and lacks some. The sample carries 48,000 or so clones, around 94% recorded once. Note on this clone: What it binds is unknown.

The receptor was isolated from an adult with an advanced solid tumor such as melanoma, head and neck, liver or kidney cancer. The material sequenced was CD4+ or CD8+ T cells sorted from blood, taken in a trial of the OX40 agonist ivuxolimab. The chain carries TRBV7-9 and TRBJ2-7, with D perhaps TRBD1 or TRBD2 (5 bases each). CDR3: CASSLGPRTYEQYF. The DNA of the CDR3 is TGTGCCAGCAGCCTGGGACCGCGAACCTACGAGCAGTACTTC.